What follows describes a single T cell receptor (beta chain). What antigen it recognizes has not been identified. Base qualities are not provided; no much larger clone lies one nucleotide away. The time point label, as the study defines it: cycle 2 day 1 (C2D1) of nivolumab. Every trial patient had relapsed following autologous stem cell transplantation, and prior brentuximab vedotin exposure was what differed among cohorts A, B and C. The trial cohort comprised 60 or so patients with relapsed/refractory classical Hodgkin lymphoma whose best overall responses were complete response, partial response or progressive disease. Single-agent nivolumab was administered to trial patients in the multi-cohort phase II CheckMate 205 trial. An independent review committee assessed best overall response by applying the 2007 International Working Group response criteria. Trial PBMCs were obtained immediately prior to nivolumab initiation (C1D1) and on therapy at cycle 2 day 1 and cycle 4 day 1. Peripheral blood was collected in 8 mL Vacutainer Cell Preparation Tubes, from which PBMCs were isolated by centrifugation and then cryopreserved.

The source of the sample is a study of PD-1 blockade in classical Hodgkin lymphoma (dated by TCRdb to the early 2020s). Background on the whole study: Nivolumab dosing was 3 mg/kg intravenously every 2 weeks, continuing until either disease progression or unacceptable toxicity. The study used TCR beta sequencing and CyTOF to define a peripheral blood immune signature of response to PD-1 blockade in classical Hodgkin lymphoma.

Results and caveats for the whole study, not just this receptor: CD4+ but not CD8+ TCR diversity rose significantly by C4D1 (p=0.0027 vs p=0.16), most apparent in complete responders (p=0.02). Trial patients with a complete response had baseline diversity similar to that of newly diagnosed patients, while partial responders and progressors had significantly lower diversity. The study covered only a single clinical trial cohort, and the causes of the repertoire differences, possibly disease activity or prior therapy, were still not defined. Diversity was lower in patients who began nivolumab less than 1 year after ASCT, so these patients were left out of later analyses to avoid confounding by immune reconstitution. Baseline TCR diversity was reported as lower in newly diagnosed patients than in healthy donors, and lower still in relapsed/refractory patients.

The Qiagen DNeasy kit was used to extract genomic DNA both from unsorted PBMCs and from the negatively selected CD4+ and CD8+ fractions. TCR beta CDR3 regions were subjected to amplification by immunoSEQ multiplex PCR with primers that anneal to V and J segments. A synthetic immune receptor repertoire was used to minimize amplification bias, and remaining bias was computationally removed after sequencing. On the study's bioinformatics: Repertoire diversity was quantified as the Shannon entropy index using custom Python scripts. Unsorted, CD4+ and CD8+ repertoires were analyzed separately, except for combined analyses in which CD4+ and CD8+ sequences were merged in silico. Clonal expansion was defined as at least a 2-fold frequency increase after treatment relative to C1D1, with a pseudocount of 0.5 for undetected baseline clones. Clones with 0 or 1 copy at C1D1 were defined as singleton clones, while clones with 2 or more copies were defined as non-singleton clones. Clones expanded in unsorted samples were assigned a CD4+, CD8+ or unknown annotation through matching of protein sequences in sorted samples from the same patient. Diversity changes from C1D1 to C4D1 were tested in paired samples using Wilcoxon tests. TCRdb mirrors the immuneACCESS table, restricted to in-frame sequences. Some clones are absent from its copies; in checked studies, under half trace to an unresolved V gene, and the reason for the others is unknown. V and J calls and clone size come straight from that table; D and trimming were deduced from the DNA. For this sample the table gives about 100,000 clones, of which more than 85% were detected only once. The top ten constitute 6.6% of the sample.

The starting material was peripheral blood mononuclear cells (PBMCs), obtained before the second cycle of nivolumab. The source of this sequence is a human donor with classical Hodgkin lymphoma.

The nucleotide sequence is TGTGCCAGCAGCTTGGGGGGTTACGGGCAGAACTATGGCTACACCTTC. Its protein product is CASSLGGYGQNYGYTF. The sequence is built from TRBV5-6 and TRBJ1-2, with no confidently assigned D gene. V gives up 0 bases and J gives up 2 bases, and the segment between their germline ends measures 14 bases. Looking up the germline V gene yields CDR1 SGHDT and CDR2 YYEEEE. The CDR3 has 16 amino acids, counting the end cysteine and phenylalanine. The entry retains the CDR3 DNA only, 48 bases that are in frame from base 1.